A selection of T cell receptor beta chains follows, all from one sample in a study of neurological immune-mediated disorders. Using its own MiXCR run on the 5' RACE reads, TCRdb lists one record per CDR3 protein. The data contain some 95,000 distinct CDR3 sequences, roughly 4% of them singletons. Sequencing input: PBMCs. These receptors were collected from a woman between 18 and 29 years old with multiple sclerosis. Each CDR3 is given with its conserved first and last residue. Fields, in order: V gene, J gene, clone size, D gene, CDR3 DNA, CDR3 protein. D genes are given only for firm matches. The size field is filled for only some rows; it gives once, few, many or a size class.

v_call: TRBV5-6; j_call: TRBJ1-2; clone_size: many; d_call: TRBD1; cdr3_nt: TGTGCCAGCAGCTTGGCGCCGGGACAGGGGGCGGGAGGCTACACCTTC; cdr3_aa: CASSLAPGQGAGGYTF
v_call: TRBV20-1; j_call: TRBJ2-5; clone_size: many; d_call: .; cdr3_nt: TGCAGTGCTATAAGATTTGCGGGGGCTACCACTGAACAAGAGACCCAGTACTTC; cdr3_aa: CSAIRFAGATTEQETQYF
v_call: TRBV20-1; j_call: TRBJ2-3; clone_size: many; d_call: TRBD2; cdr3_nt: TGCAGTGCTAGAGGCGGGGGGAGGCCAGATACGCAGTATTTT; cdr3_aa: CSARGGGRPDTQYF
v_call: TRBV20-1; j_call: TRBJ2-1; clone_size: many; d_call: .; cdr3_nt: TGCAGTGCGGAGACCCTGTTCAATAACAATGAGCAGTTCTTC; cdr3_aa: CSAETLFNNNEQFF
v_call: TRBV20-1; j_call: TRBJ1-5; clone_size: many; d_call: .; cdr3_nt: TGCAGTGCTAGTCCCCCCCGGGAGGAACAGCCCCAGCATTTT; cdr3_aa: CSASPPREEQPQHF
v_call: TRBV28; j_call: TRBJ2-5; clone_size: many; d_call: .; cdr3_nt: TGTGCCAGCCGAACGGGGGAGGAGGGGGAGGGGACCGAAGAGACCCAGTACTTC; cdr3_aa: CASRTGEEGEGTEETQYF
v_call: TRBV12-3/TRBV12-4; j_call: TRBJ2-4; clone_size: many; d_call: .; cdr3_nt: TGTGCCAGCAACCCAAGCGGAGCCAAAAACATTCAGTACTTC; cdr3_aa: CASNPSGAKNIQYF
v_call: TRBV27; j_call: TRBJ2-7; clone_size: many; d_call: TRBD1; cdr3_nt: TGTGCCAGCACCCCGGGACAGGGGTACGAGCAGTACTTC; cdr3_aa: CASTPGQGYEQYF
v_call: TRBV3-1; j_call: TRBJ2-3; clone_size: .; d_call: TRBD2; cdr3_nt: TGTGCCAGCAGCCCCCCGGGAGGAGGGGCGGCAGATACGCAGTATTTT; cdr3_aa: CASSPPGGGAADTQYF
v_call: TRBV6-4; j_call: TRBJ2-7; clone_size: .; d_call: .; cdr3_nt: TGTGCCAGCAGTGCCCTCCGTGACAGACCCCCCCAGCAGTACTTC; cdr3_aa: CASSALRDRPPQQYF
v_call: TRBV2; j_call: TRBJ2-7; clone_size: few; d_call: .; cdr3_nt: TGTGCCAGCAGGGCGGAGGCGAGCTCCTACGAGCAGTACTTC; cdr3_aa: CASRAEASSYEQYF
v_call: TRBV7-7; j_call: TRBJ1-3; clone_size: many; d_call: .; cdr3_nt: TGTGCCAGCAGCGAACAAGGGATCTCTGGAAACACCATATATTTT; cdr3_aa: CASSEQGISGNTIYF
v_call: TRBV11-2; j_call: TRBJ2-1; clone_size: many; d_call: TRBD2; cdr3_nt: TGTGCCAGCAGCAGTGAAATAGCGGGAGGCAACAATGAGCAGTTCTTC; cdr3_aa: CASSSEIAGGNNEQFF
v_call: TRBV20-1; j_call: TRBJ2-1; clone_size: many; d_call: TRBD2; cdr3_nt: TGCAGTGCTACTAGCGGCAGCTCCTACAATGAGCAGTTCTTC; cdr3_aa: CSATSGSSYNEQFF
v_call: TRBV20-1; j_call: TRBJ2-5; clone_size: many; d_call: TRBD2; cdr3_nt: TGCAGTGCGAGGTGGCTAGCGGGAGGAGCCCAGTACTTC; cdr3_aa: CSARWLAGGAQYF
v_call: TRBV7-9; j_call: TRBJ1-1; clone_size: many; d_call: .; cdr3_nt: TGTGCCAGCAGCCTTGGAACAGGGCGTGAAGGGGCTTTCTTT; cdr3_aa: CASSLGTGREGAFF
v_call: TRBV11-3; j_call: TRBJ2-2; clone_size: many; d_call: TRBD2; cdr3_nt: TGTGCCAGCAGCTCCTGGACACACCCCCAGCGGGAGCCCACCGGGGAGCTGTTTTTT; cdr3_aa: CASSSWTHPQREPTGELFF
v_call: TRBV3-1; j_call: TRBJ2-5; clone_size: many; d_call: TRBD1; cdr3_nt: TGTGCCAGCAGCACTCCGGGACAGGGGTCTGTACAAGAGACCCAGTACTTC; cdr3_aa: CASSTPGQGSVQETQYF
v_call: TRBV28; j_call: TRBJ2-1; clone_size: many; d_call: TRBD2; cdr3_nt: TGTGCCAGCAGTTTAGTTTGGCTAGCGGGAGATAGGCGCAATGAGCAGTTCTTC; cdr3_aa: CASSLVWLAGDRRNEQFF
v_call: TRBV12-3/TRBV12-4; j_call: TRBJ2-5; clone_size: many; d_call: .; cdr3_nt: TGTGCCAGCAGTTTCACACCATACCAAGAGACCCAGTACTTC; cdr3_aa: CASSFTPYQETQYF
v_call: TRBV7-2; j_call: TRBJ2-5; clone_size: many; d_call: .; cdr3_nt: TGTGCCAGCAGCTTAAGCGGCGGTACCCAAGAGACCCAGTACTTC; cdr3_aa: CASSLSGGTQETQYF
v_call: TRBV12-3/TRBV12-4; j_call: TRBJ2-4; clone_size: many; d_call: .; cdr3_nt: TGTGCCAGCAGTTCAACGCTAGCCAAAAACATTCAGTACTTC; cdr3_aa: CASSSTLAKNIQYF
v_call: TRBV21-1; j_call: TRBJ2-5; clone_size: many; d_call: .; cdr3_nt: TGTGCCAGCAGCACCCATCGGGACCAAGAGACCCAGTACTTC; cdr3_aa: CASSTHRDQETQYF
v_call: TRBV15; j_call: TRBJ1-1; clone_size: .; d_call: .; cdr3_nt: TGTGCCACCGCTATGGAGCAGGGCCCCACTGAAGCTTTCTTT; cdr3_aa: CATAMEQGPTEAFF
v_call: TRBV12-3/TRBV12-4; j_call: TRBJ2-7; clone_size: many; d_call: TRBD1; cdr3_nt: TGTGCCAGCAGTATACAGGGGGGCGAGCAGTACTTC; cdr3_aa: CASSIQGGEQYF
v_call: TRBV20-1; j_call: TRBJ2-4; clone_size: many; d_call: TRBD2; cdr3_nt: TGCAGTGCTAGGCGCCGGTCGGGAGGACCTGGGATTAAAAACATTCAGTACTTC; cdr3_aa: CSARRRSGGPGIKNIQYF
v_call: TRBV5-5; j_call: TRBJ2-2; clone_size: many; d_call: .; cdr3_nt: TGTGCCAGCAGCTTAGCCTACGGGGGGAACACCGGGGAGCTGTTTTTT; cdr3_aa: CASSLAYGGNTGELFF
v_call: TRBV10-2; j_call: TRBJ2-3; clone_size: many; d_call: TRBD1; cdr3_nt: TGCGCCAGCAGAACTCGGACAGGGGCAGATACGCAGTATTTT; cdr3_aa: CASRTRTGADTQYF
v_call: TRBV4-3; j_call: TRBJ2-1; clone_size: many; d_call: TRBD1; cdr3_nt: TGCGCCAGCAGCCAACTAGGCGGGACAGGGCTCAATGAGCAGTTCTTC; cdr3_aa: CASSQLGGTGLNEQFF
v_call: TRBV20-1; j_call: TRBJ1-4; clone_size: many; d_call: .; cdr3_nt: TGCAGTGCGGATAAGGGGAGACGTGAAAAACTGTTTTTT; cdr3_aa: CSADKGRREKLFF
v_call: TRBV11-2; j_call: TRBJ2-2; clone_size: .; d_call: TRBD2; cdr3_nt: TGTGCCAGCAGCTTAGGGTTTTCAGCGGGAGGTCTCCCCCCCGGGGAGCTGTTTTTT; cdr3_aa: CASSLGFSAGGLPPGELFF
v_call: TRBV11-2; j_call: TRBJ2-1; clone_size: many; d_call: .; cdr3_nt: TGTGCCAGCAGCTTAGATAGGACACTTAACAATGAGCAGTTCTTC; cdr3_aa: CASSLDRTLNNEQFF
v_call: TRBV27; j_call: TRBJ2-7; clone_size: many; d_call: TRBD1; cdr3_nt: TGTGCCAGCAGTTTCACCACAGGGGGCAGAGAGCAGTACTTC; cdr3_aa: CASSFTTGGREQYF
v_call: TRBV7-2; j_call: TRBJ2-1; clone_size: few; d_call: .; cdr3_nt: TGTGTCAGCAGCTTAGGAGCGGAGAGAATATACAATGAGCAGTTCTTC; cdr3_aa: CVSSLGAERIYNEQFF
v_call: TRBV5-6; j_call: TRBJ1-6; clone_size: many; d_call: TRBD1; cdr3_nt: TGTGCCAGCAGCGACAGGACAGGGAGGGGGAATTCACCCCTCCACTTT; cdr3_aa: CASSDRTGRGNSPLHF
v_call: TRBV5-1; j_call: TRBJ2-3; clone_size: many; d_call: TRBD2; cdr3_nt: TGCGCCAGCAGCCCGGCGGGGGGGGGCTTTACAGATACGCAGTATTTT; cdr3_aa: CASSPAGGGFTDTQYF
v_call: TRBV7-3; j_call: TRBJ1-2; clone_size: many; d_call: .; cdr3_nt: TGTGCCAGCAGCCCCGGGAGGGGCTATGGCTACACCTTC; cdr3_aa: CASSPGRGYGYTF
v_call: TRBV5-6; j_call: TRBJ1-1; clone_size: many; d_call: .; cdr3_nt: TGTGCCAGCAGCTACCGGGCCCATGAAGCTTTCTTT; cdr3_aa: CASSYRAHEAFF
v_call: TRBV5-1; j_call: TRBJ1-1; clone_size: many; d_call: TRBD1; cdr3_nt: TGCGCCAGCAGCTGGGGGGGACAGGGGTACACTGAAGCTTTCTTT; cdr3_aa: CASSWGGQGYTEAFF
v_call: TRBV30; j_call: TRBJ2-1; clone_size: .; d_call: TRBD2; cdr3_nt: TGTGCCTGGACCGTAGCGGGAGGGTACAATGAGCAGTTCTTC; cdr3_aa: CAWTVAGGYNEQFF
v_call: TRBV20-1; j_call: TRBJ2-4; clone_size: many; d_call: .; cdr3_nt: TGCAGTGCTCCTGGACAGTTCTTAGCCAAAAACATTCAGTACTTC; cdr3_aa: CSAPGQFLAKNIQYF
v_call: TRBV30; j_call: TRBJ1-2; clone_size: few; d_call: TRBD1; cdr3_nt: TGTGCCTGGAGTACCCCCCAGGGGGTCTATGGCTACACCTTC; cdr3_aa: CAWSTPQGVYGYTF
v_call: TRBV10-3; j_call: TRBJ2-2; clone_size: few; d_call: TRBD1; cdr3_nt: TGTGCCATCAGCCAAGACAGGGTGGCCACCGGGGAGCTGTTTTTT; cdr3_aa: CAISQDRVATGELFF
v_call: TRBV20-1; j_call: TRBJ2-1; clone_size: .; d_call: TRBD2; cdr3_nt: TGCAGTGCTAGAGCGGCTAGCGGGAGGAAGAATGAGCAGTTCTTC; cdr3_aa: CSARAASGRKNEQFF
v_call: TRBV20-1; j_call: TRBJ1-1; clone_size: many; d_call: .; cdr3_nt: TGCAGTGCTATCGGGGGGGCAACTGAAGCTTTCTTT; cdr3_aa: CSAIGGATEAFF
v_call: TRBV12-3/TRBV12-4; j_call: TRBJ1-4; clone_size: many; d_call: .; cdr3_nt: TGTGCCAGCAGCCCCCGGCCTAATGAAAAACTGTTTTTT; cdr3_aa: CASSPRPNEKLFF
v_call: TRBV7-9; j_call: TRBJ1-6; clone_size: many; d_call: .; cdr3_nt: TGTGCCAGCAGCTTCGCAGGACTTGCAGGGGAACTCGACTATAATTCACCCCTCCACTTT; cdr3_aa: CASSFAGLAGELDYNSPLHF
v_call: TRBV4-1; j_call: TRBJ2-5; clone_size: .; d_call: TRBD1; cdr3_nt: TGCGCCAGCAGCCAAGATCCGGGACAGGGAGAGACCCAGTACTTC; cdr3_aa: CASSQDPGQGETQYF
v_call: TRBV5-1; j_call: TRBJ1-4; clone_size: many; d_call: .; cdr3_nt: TGCGCCAGCAGCTTGTATGGGGATGTGGCTCAAAAACTGTTTTTT; cdr3_aa: CASSLYGDVAQKLFF
v_call: TRBV5-1; j_call: TRBJ2-7; clone_size: many; d_call: TRBD1; cdr3_nt: TGCGCCAGCAGCACCGGGACAGGGGCCTACGAGCAGTACTTC; cdr3_aa: CASSTGTGAYEQYF